Here is one TCR beta chain with its context. Its antigen remains unknown. These data are taken from a study of T cells in localized non-small cell lung cancer. Study-level findings and limits: It remains possible that heterogeneity exists, since only one tumor region was sequenced. There was an association of higher blood T cell density with longer overall survival. Of the top 100 tumor clones, median roughly 53 were in adjacent lung, approximately 29 among its top 100.

This table comes from immunoSEQ multiplex PCR, and its TCRdb copy is limited to in-frame clones, with some not included. The table shows about 40,000 clones, with more than 75% occurring only once. The V gene's germline CDR1 is PRHDT and CDR2 FYEKMQ (reference sequence). CDR3 length equals 17 residues. V lost 4 bases and J lost 6; bases outside the gene matches: 7. This receptor was obtained from a man aged 18 to 50 with stage I lung adenocarcinoma. This sequence joins TRBV13 and TRBJ2-3; TRBD2 aligns across 16 bases. Sample: peripheral blood, taken before any cancer treatment. CDR3 protein: CASSWTGTSGGADTQYF. For the CDR3, the DNA is TGTGCCAGCAGCTGGACCGGGACTAGCGGGGGGGCCGATACGCAGTATTTT.